The T cell receptor beta chain under discussion was sequenced for a study of PD-1 blockade in mismatch repair-deficient tumors. Study results and limitations: Tumor-resident clones, often undetectable pretreatment in blood, expanded then contracted after pembrolizumab.

Profiling relied on immunoSEQ multiplex PCR, and the TCRdb table lists in-frame clones only, not all of them. Of some 100,000 clones listed, approximately 80% are singletons. On this clone itself: Its specificity is not known.

The V gene's germline CDR1 is SGDLS and CDR2 YYNGEE. V was pared by 0 bases and J by 2 bases, with 3 bases of the junction left unmatched. This CDR3 has 15 residues. The chain is built from TRBV9 and TRBJ2-5; 8 bases are a match to TRBD1. This specimen was peripheral blood, taken about eight months after starting pembrolizumab. The receptor comes from an adult with mismatch repair-deficient cancer. CDR3 nucleotide sequence: TGTGCCAGCAGCGTAGGGGACAGGAGGCAAGAGACCCAGTACTTC. It specifies CASSVGDRRQETQYF. The full variable domain, with the rest looked up from reference TRBV9 and TRBJ2-5, is DSGVTQTPKHLITATGQRVTLRCSPRSGDLSVYWYQQSLDQGLQFLIQYYNGEERAKGNILERFSAQQFPDLHSELNLSSLELGDSALYFCASSVGDRRQETQYFGPGTRLLVL.